The rows below give T cell receptor beta chains drawn from one sample of a study of OX40 agonist ivuxolimab in advanced cancers. Sequenced by immunoSEQ multiplex PCR; TCRdb stores in-frame clones only, minus some. This sample yields about 64,000 clones, of which about 88% are seen a single time; approximately 2% belongs to the top ten. The sample was CD4+ or CD8+ T cells sorted from blood, taken in a trial of the OX40 agonist ivuxolimab. The receptor source for this set is an adult with an advanced solid tumor such as melanoma, head and neck, liver or kidney cancer. Each CDR3 is given with its conserved first and last residue.

len	v_gene	j_gene	CDR3aa
15	TRBV10-1	TRBJ2-5	CASSPIRTVQETQYF
14	TRBV7-2	TRBJ2-7	CASSRGRDLYEQYF
13	TRBV10-1	TRBJ2-4	CASRTIAKNIQYF
15	TRBV6-1	TRBJ2-5	CASSEFGYHRETQYF
15	TRBV18	TRBJ1-5	CASSLGTGSNQPQHF
13	TRBV30	TRBJ1-1	CAVRQTLNTEAFF
12	TRBV19	TRBJ2-3	CASSRQGNTQYF
13	TRBV5-8	TRBJ1-1	CASSLEVRHEAFF
14	TRBV6-1	TRBJ1-5	CASMGTGDSQPQHF
14	TRBV27	TRBJ2-5	CASRSTSGGQTQYF
12	TRBV29-1	TRBJ2-7	CSASRETYEQYF
15	TRBV28	TRBJ2-7	CASSFWGQGSYEQYF
14	TRBV6-1	TRBJ2-5	CASRATSNQETQYF
14	TRBV10-3	TRBJ1-2	CAISEPRDRYGYTF
14	TRBV10-3	TRBJ2-3	CATLAGLWTDTQYF
11	TRBV29-1	TRBJ2-1	CSAGTRGEQFF
16	TRBV7-6	TRBJ2-3	CASSLGLAGATDTQYF
15	TRBV5-1	TRBJ1-6	CASSFDRGAVSPLHF
11	TRBV20-1	TRBJ2-7	CSARGAYEQYF
15	TRBV6-4	TRBJ2-1	CASSLGAGTYNEQFF
15	TRBV6-6	TRBJ1-3	CASSFQSNSGNTIYF
11	TRBV7-9	TRBJ2-1	CASSLQGGPIF
13	TRBV5-1	TRBJ2-7	CASSLVGGREQYF
11	TRBV30	TRBJ1-1	CAWRTGARTFF
15	TRBV18	TRBJ1-6	CASSPRAEPDSPLHF
14	TRBV7-6	TRBJ2-7	CASSRAADTYEQYF
14	TRBV29-1	TRBJ2-1	CSVQASGSYNEQFF
12	TRBV28	TRBJ2-3	CASSPGQNTQYF
12	TRBV30	TRBJ1-3	CAWSVRRNTIYF
13	TRBV6-5	TRBJ1-4	CASSKTGGEKLFF
15	TRBV7-9	TRBJ2-1	CASSLVGRGDDEQFF
14	TRBV19	TRBJ1-5	CVSSRWASNQPQHF
12	TRBV7-3	TRBJ2-7	CASIYPRWEQYF
13	TRBV6-5	TRBJ2-1	CASSYYEAGEQFF
16	TRBV7-2	TRBJ2-3	CASTLYQGPGTDTQYF
17	TRBV27	TRBJ2-4	CASRLSGVDSGKNIQYF
16	TRBV10-3	TRBJ1-5	CAISESFGGRSQPQHF
12	TRBV29-1	TRBJ1-4	CSVGRINEKLFF
13	TRBV28	TRBJ1-1	CASSLYVNTEAFF
15	TRBV19	TRBJ2-1	CASSRLGHLYNEQFF
18	TRBV14	TRBJ2-1	CASSQVPFGSEIRNEQFF
14	TRBV19	TRBJ1-2	CASRRGAFNYGYTF
16	TRBV11-2	TRBJ1-3	CASSPRQGNSGNTIYF
14	TRBV27	TRBJ1-6	CASSSDRDNSPLHF
15	TRBV10-1	TRBJ2-3	CASSRASGNTDTQYF
13	TRBV7-9	TRBJ1-2	CASSLDGTYGYTF
15	TRBV30	TRBJ1-1	CAWRTGGLSYTEAFF
12	TRBV7-8	TRBJ1-1	CASSLAISEAFF
14	TRBV6-5	TRBJ2-7	CASSYQVGGTEQYF
16	TRBV2	TRBJ1-2	CASSVGLGALNYGYTF
12	TRBV2	TRBJ2-5	CASRGRQETQYF
14	TRBV6-4	TRBJ2-1	CASSDSNRYNEQFF
16	TRBV14	TRBJ2-1	CASSQEKLGGYNEQFF
16	TRBV7-3	TRBJ2-7	CASSLTGVGGFYEQYF
16	TRBV28	TRBJ1-2	CASSLGRGPTNYGYTF
15	TRBV9	TRBJ1-2	CASSPREGAGYGYTF
14	TRBV4-1	TRBJ1-2	CASSQAGQRYGYTF
18	TRBV4-1	TRBJ2-5	CASSPGTGSFALQETQYF
15	TRBV19	TRBJ2-7	CASSIVGSEGYEQYF